Included here is one T cell receptor beta chain sequence, with context. Repertoires were generated with immunoSEQ multiplex PCR, while TCRdb's copy carries only in-frame clones and drops some. Among 160,000 or so clones listed, around nine tenths were seen once. The data originate from a study of T cell responses to AZD1222 COVID-19 vaccine. The CDR3 runs 16 residues. V lost 3 bases to trimming and J lost 10 bases, with 19 bases between them. Germline V gene sequence: CDR1 MDHEN, CDR2 SYDVKM. This material consisted of peripheral blood, taken on day 0 of AZD1222 vaccination. The chain uses TRBV28 and TRBJ1-6; a weak D match, TRBD1 (5 bases). This clonotype was sampled from an adult in good health. Here the CDR3 reads CASSFQGGFNSSPLHF. Written as DNA, the CDR3 is TGTGCCAGCAGTTTCCAGGGAGGCTTTAATTCATCACCCCTCCACTTT.